This passage covers 21 T cell receptor beta chains from one sample sequenced in a study of beta chain features in type 1 diabetes. Sequenced material consisted of expressed TCRB transcripts (all of the isolated RNA was reverse transcribed). The table came from immunoSEQ multiplex PCR; TCRdb's copy has only in-frame clones and leaves some out. The data hold around 140,000 clones, with more than 9% observed a single time. The sequencing sample was made of naive CD4+ T cells from blood. The receptor source for this set is a man between 18 and 29 years old in good health.

The J gene is TRBJ1-3, the V gene TRBV7-9; 8 bases are shared with TRBD1. V was pared by 5 bases and J by 4 bases, with 4 bases of the junction left unmatched. CDR3 length equals 14 residues. Germline-derived CDR1 and CDR2 are SEHNR and FQNEAQ (reference sequence). The CDR3 DNA reads TGTGCCAGCAGCCAGGGGGCAGCGGGAAACACCATATATTTT. Translating it yields CASSQGAAGNTIYF.

For the CDR3, the DNA is TGTGCCAGCAGCCCCCCCGGTCGAGGGTCCCACACAGATACGCAGTATTTT. Protein product: CASSPPGRGSHTDTQYF. V and J are TRBV9 and TRBJ2-3, with D perhaps matching TRBD2 (5 bases). Germline CDR1 is SGDLS and CDR2 is YYNGEE. V was trimmed by 4 bases and J by 2 bases, leaving 20 bases between them. This CDR3 contains 17 residues.

This chain uses TRBV7-3 with TRBJ2-1; weak D call: TRBD1 (6 bases). The V gene's germline CDR1 is SGHTA and CDR2 FQGTGA. This CDR3 has 15 amino acids. V was clipped by 5 bases and J by 2 bases, with 13 bases between them. CDR3 region: CASSVLTGPYNEQFF. The CDR3 coding sequence is TGTGCCAGCAGCGTCCTGACAGGACCCTACAATGAGCAGTTCTTC.

This clone was seen more than once but under ten times. V and J are TRBV6-6 and TRBJ1-2; TRBD1 agrees at 8 bases. The V gene's germline CDR1 is MNHNY and CDR2 SVGAGI (reference sequence). The CDR3 contains 14 residues. J lost 5 bases, V lost 6 bases, and 8 bases had no gene match. The chain's CDR3 is CASRGTGDFYGYTF. In DNA, the CDR3 is TGTGCCAGCAGAGGGACAGGCGATTTTTATGGCTACACCTTC.

The CDR3 protein is CASSGTGVTEAFF. The CDR3 nucleotides are TGTGCCAGCTCCGGGACAGGTGTAACTGAAGCTTTCTTT. The rearrangement joins TRBV18 to TRBJ1-1; 8 nucleotides match TRBD1. The germline V gene encodes CDR1 KGHSH and CDR2 LQKENI. V lost 6 bases, J lost 5 bases, and 5 bases stayed unmatched. There are 13 residues in the CDR3.

The genes are TRBV27 and TRBJ1-3, with 7 bases fitting TRBD1. The junction had 5 bases not matched to a gene; V was cut back by 5 bases and J by 4 bases. The CDR3 is 14 residues long. The germline CDR1 and CDR2 sequences are MNHEY and SMNVEV (reference sequence). The CDR3 protein is CASSQIQGGNTIYF. DNA of the CDR3: TGTGCCAGCAGTCAAATACAGGGGGGAAACACCATATATTTT.

The V call is TRBV4-3, the J call TRBJ1-5, with D possibly TRBD1 on 6 matching bases. CDR1 is LGHNA and CDR2 is YSLEER in the germline V gene. The V and J ends lost 1 base and 0 bases respectively, with 10 bases between them. The CDR3 runs 16 residues. For the CDR3, the DNA is TGCGCCAGCAGCCAAGCCTACAGGGATAGCAATCAGCCCCAGCATTTT. Translation gives CASSQAYRDSNQPQHF.

This clone has more than one count but fewer than ten. CDR3 region: CASSSGLAVNGELFF. CDR3 sequence (DNA): TGTGCCAGCAGCTCGGGACTAGCGGTTAACGGGGAGCTGTTTTTT. The V and J genes are TRBV7-8 and TRBJ2-2; 11 bases are shared with TRBD2. CDR3 length: 15 residues. CDR1 and CDR2 (germline): SGHVS, FQNEAQ. Germline trimming cut 4 bases from V and 7 bases from J; bases unmatched to any gene: 5.

In this sample, this clone turned up a few times. The chain employs TRBV4-2 and TRBJ2-1, with TRBD2 matching over 15 bases. The CDR3 extends over 17 amino acids. Germline V gives CDR1 LGHNA, CDR2 YNFKEQ. V was clipped by 5 bases and J by 4 bases; unmatched bases: 6. The DNA of the CDR3 is TGTGCCAGCAGCAAGGGGACTAGCGGGGGGACTTACAATGAGCAGTTCTTC. Protein sequence: CASSKGTSGGTYNEQFF.

This clone has just a few counts. The rearrangement uses TRBV19 and TRBJ2-3; 11 bases line up with TRBD2. The germline V gene encodes CDR1 LNHDA and CDR2 SQIVND (reference sequence). CDR3 length: 15 residues. V was pared by 4 bases and J by 5 bases, with 5 bases of the junction left unmatched. The CDR3 loop is CASSRATSGVDTQYF. The CDR3 DNA reads as TGTGCCAGTAGTAGAGCGACTAGCGGGGTAGATACGCAGTATTTT.

This clone was seen more than once but under ten times. The genes are TRBV2 and TRBJ2-7, with 9 bases aligning to TRBD2. J gave up 2 bases and V 8 bases, and 7 bases lay outside the gene matches. Germline assignment: CDR1 SNHLY and CDR2 FYNNEI. The CDR3 loop spans 14 amino acids. Written as DNA, the CDR3 is TGTGCCAGCTCCATAGCGGGGGAAGCCTACGAGCAGTACTTC. This gives the protein CASSIAGEAYEQYF. The full variable domain, in which reference TRBV2 and TRBJ2-7 provide the parts outside the CDR3, is EPEVTQTPSHQVTQMGQEVILRCVPISNHLYFYWYRQILGQKVEFLVSFYNNEISEKSEIFDDQFSVERPDGSNFTLKIRSTKLEDSAMYFCASSIAGEAYEQYFGPGTRLTVT.

The chain couples TRBV4-3 to TRBJ2-7, with D uncertain. The germline CDR1 and CDR2 sequences are LGHNA and YSLEER. The CDR3 runs 14 residues. Trimming took off 0 bases at V and 7 bases at J, with 13 bases between the two ends. The CDR3 DNA is TGCGCCAGCAGCCAAGATTACAGCCTTACAGAGCAGTACTTC. Amino acid sequence: CASSQDYSLTEQYF.

This clone came up a few times. The rearrangement joins TRBV6-6 to TRBJ1-1; D unresolved. CDR1 is MNHNY, CDR2 SVGAGI, per germline (reference sequence). V was pared by 0 bases and J by 3 bases, with 11 bases between. This CDR3 has 15 amino acids. CDR3 nucleotide sequence: TGTGCCAGCAGTTACTCGAGCCCACCCGACACTGAAGCTTTCTTT. It codes for CASSYSSPPDTEAFF.

The chain joins TRBV7-3 to TRBJ2-3; 14 positions match TRBD2. V lost 5 bases to trimming and J lost 4 bases; unmatched junction nucleotides: 11. From germline, CDR1 is SGHTA and CDR2 FQGTGA. This CDR3 spans 18 amino acids. The CDR3 nucleotides read TGTGCCAGCAGCCCAAAGGGACTAGCGGGGGCGAATGCAGATACGCAGTATTTT. Protein: CASSPKGLAGANADTQYF.

This clone has a count of ten or more. The chain has TRBV15 and TRBJ2-4, with 7 bases aligning to TRBD2. CDR1 and CDR2 from the germline V gene are LNHNV and YYDKDF (reference sequence). The CDR3 contains 15 residues. V trimming: 5 bases; J trimming: 3 bases; junction bases outside the gene matches: 7. The CDR3, as DNA: TGTGCCACCAGCTGGCGGGGGACGGACAAAAACATTCAGTACTTC. As protein: CATSWRGTDKNIQYF.

The sample holds a few counts of this clone. CDR3: CASSGHRGLGTGELFF. CDR3 DNA: TGTGCCAGCAGCGGACACAGGGGGCTCGGCACCGGGGAGCTGTTTTTT. V and J are TRBV14 and TRBJ2-2; 9 bases agree with TRBD1. CDR1 is SGHDN, CDR2 FVKESK, per germline. The length of the CDR3 is 16 residues. The V gene end was trimmed by 5 bases and the J gene end by 4 bases; junction bases not matched to a gene: 8.

There are a few counts of this clone. The chain recombines TRBV6-5 with TRBJ2-5, with a possible D match to TRBD1 (6 bases). The germline V gene has CDR1 MNHEY and CDR2 SVGAGI. This CDR3 has 13 amino acids. V lost 5 bases to trimming and J lost 4 bases, with 11 bases between them. The CDR3 reads CASSRTVLETQYF. CDR3 DNA: TGTGCCAGCAGTCGGACAGTTCTAGAGACCCAGTACTTC.

This rearrangement joins TRBV4-3 to TRBJ1-2, with D perhaps TRBD1 (6 bases). V lost 1 base, J lost 3 bases, and 12 bases lay in between. The germline CDR1 and CDR2 sequences are LGHNA and YSLEER. This CDR3 has 15 amino acids. The CDR3 DNA follows: TGCGCCAGCAGCCAAGGACAGGCGGCTGACTATGGCTACACCTTC. It codes for CASSQGQAADYGYTF.

The chain couples TRBV2 to TRBJ1-4; D is unresolved. The CDR3 runs 15 residues. V was clipped by 5 bases and J by 3 bases, with 13 bases between them. Germline V gene data show CDR1 as SNHLY and CDR2 as FYNNEI. For the CDR3, the DNA is TGTGCCAGCAGTCCGCGAGGGTTAGCTAATGAAAAACTGTTTTTT. This sequence encodes CASSPRGLANEKLFF.

This clone was recorded a few times. The CDR3 here is CASSQDWLAGGYSHEQYF. The CDR3 DNA sequence: TGCGCCAGCAGCCAAGATTGGCTAGCGGGGGGGTATTCCCACGAGCAGTACTTC. The V call is TRBV4-3, the J call TRBJ2-5; 12 bases are shared with TRBD2. The DNA matches TRBJ2-7 better at its end, which makes the J call doubtful. CDR1 and CDR2 from the germline V gene are LGHNA and YSLEER. The CDR3 is 18 residues long.

For the CDR3, the DNA is TGTGCCAGCAGCTTGGCGGGGTTCTACGAGCAGTACTTC. This sequence encodes CASSLAGFYEQYF. The V gene is TRBV5-5, the J gene TRBJ2-7; possible D gene TRBD2, 5 bases. The CDR3 sequence is 13 residues long. The germline V gene encodes CDR1 SGHKS and CDR2 YYEKEE (reference sequence). V dropped 0 bases and J dropped 3 bases, with 7 bases sitting between them.